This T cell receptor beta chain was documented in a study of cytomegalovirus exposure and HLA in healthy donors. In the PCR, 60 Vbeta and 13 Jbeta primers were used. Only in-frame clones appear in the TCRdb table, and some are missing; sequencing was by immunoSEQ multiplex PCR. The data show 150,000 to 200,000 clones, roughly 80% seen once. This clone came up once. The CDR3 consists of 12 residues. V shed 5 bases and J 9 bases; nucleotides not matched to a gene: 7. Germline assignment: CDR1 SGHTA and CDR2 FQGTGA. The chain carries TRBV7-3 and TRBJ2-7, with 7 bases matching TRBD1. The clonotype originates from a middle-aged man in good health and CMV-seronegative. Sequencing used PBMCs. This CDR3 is CASSQTGDVQYF. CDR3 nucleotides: TGTGCCAGCAGCCAAACAGGGGACGTGCAGTACTTC.